This TCR beta chain was profiled in a study of T cell changes during pregnancy in multiple sclerosis. This CDR3 is built from 16 residues. Germline V CDR1 and CDR2: SGHTA, FQGNSA. The junction had 2 bases not matched to a gene; V was cut back by 5 bases and J by 0 bases. The method was immunoSEQ multiplex PCR; TCRdb's version includes in-frame clones alone and lacks a portion of them. The data contain about 62,000 clones, 85% to 95% of them singletons. Points on this clone: The same CDR3 arises from other DNA sequences in this sample as well.

This specimen consisted of CD8+ T cells from peripheral blood mononuclear cells, obtained in the second trimester of pregnancy. The chain combines TRBV7-2 with TRBJ2-1; 12 nucleotides agree with TRBD2. The TCR originated in a female donor with multiple sclerosis, enrolled in a pregnancy study. The CDR3 bases are TGTGCCAGCAGCCTGGGACTAGCGGGCTCCTACAATGAGCAGTTCTTC. It codes for CASSLGLAGSYNEQFF.